This T cell receptor beta chain was recorded in a study of patients and donors after allogeneic stem cell transplantation. TCRdb re-derived calls from the RT-PCR reads in MiXCR, one entry per CDR3 protein. The sample includes over 350,000 distinct CDR3 sequences, 16% of them seen just once. V lost 2 bases, J lost 6 bases, and 1 base stayed unmatched. Germline assignment: CDR1 DFQATT and CDR2 SNEGSKA (reference sequence). CDR3 size: 12 residues. This clonotype was seen many times. The chain recombines TRBV20-1 with TRBJ1-1, with TRBD1 matching 9 bases. The receptor's source is a human donor who was either an allogeneic HSCT recipient or a stem cell or donor lymphocyte infusion donor (not recorded which). It is not recorded whose cells these are; they may come from a transplant donor. What was sequenced was blood, either unsorted or a sorted T cell fraction (not recorded which). CDR3 nucleotide sequence: TGCAGTGCTAGAACAGGGGGCTCTGAAGCTTTCTTT. Translated, it gives CSARTGGSEAFF.